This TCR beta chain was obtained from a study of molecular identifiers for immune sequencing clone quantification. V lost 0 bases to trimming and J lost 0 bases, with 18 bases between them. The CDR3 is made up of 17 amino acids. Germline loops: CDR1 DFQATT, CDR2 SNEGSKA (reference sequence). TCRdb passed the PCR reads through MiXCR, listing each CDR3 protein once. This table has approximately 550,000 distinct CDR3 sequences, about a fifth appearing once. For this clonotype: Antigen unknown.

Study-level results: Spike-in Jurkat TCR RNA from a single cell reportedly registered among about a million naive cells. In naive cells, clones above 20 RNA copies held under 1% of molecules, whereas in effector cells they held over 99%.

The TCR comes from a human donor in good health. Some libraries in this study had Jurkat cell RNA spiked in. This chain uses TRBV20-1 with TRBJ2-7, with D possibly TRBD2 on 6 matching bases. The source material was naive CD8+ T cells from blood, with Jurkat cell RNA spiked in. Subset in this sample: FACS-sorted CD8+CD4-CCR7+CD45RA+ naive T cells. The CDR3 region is CSARDLGGPRSSYEQYF. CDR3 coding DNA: TGCAGTGCTAGAGATCTGGGGGGTCCTAGGAGCTCCTACGAGCAGTACTTC.